One sample yielded the 15 T cell receptor beta chains listed below, sequenced in a study of T cells after yellow fever vaccination. TCRdb called the 5' RACE reads again in MiXCR, with one record for every CDR3 protein. The sample contains some 500,000 distinct CDR3 sequences, approximately 15% of which appear only once. The specimen was PBMCs, collected on the day of the yellow fever booster vaccination. The receptors originated from a man between 25 and 39 years old who received the YFV17D yellow fever vaccine.

This clonotype was seen a handful of times. The genes are TRBV27 and TRBJ2-7; D is possibly TRBD1 (5 bases). This CDR3 spans 15 amino acids. Looked up from germline, CDR1 is MNHEY and CDR2 is SMNVEV (reference sequence). V shed 2 bases and J shed 2 bases, with 13 bases lying between them. CDR3 sequence reads: CASSLLGAHTYEQYF. The CDR3 region has the DNA TGTGCCAGCAGTTTACTAGGGGCGCATACCTACGAGCAGTACTTC.

This clonotype has more than one count but fewer than ten. The rearrangement links TRBV10-3 to TRBJ2-5; possibly TRBD1 or TRBD2 for D (5 bases each). The CDR3 covers 14 residues. CDR1 ENHRY and CDR2 SYGVKD come from the germline V gene. With 2 bases removed from V and 3 bases from J, the gap between germline ends came to 10 bases. CDR3 region: CAISEPGAEETQYF. The CDR3 nucleotides read TGTGCCATCAGTGAGCCCGGGGCCGAAGAGACCCAGTACTTC.

This clonotype was observed a few times. This sequence joins TRBV15 and TRBJ2-3; no firm D call. Trimming cost V 8 bases and J 4 bases, with 13 bases left between them. This CDR3 comprises 13 residues. Germline CDR1 reads LNHNV; CDR2 reads YYDKDF (reference sequence). The DNA for the CDR3 is TGTGCCACCTCAGGCCAGTTAGCAGATACGCAGTATTTT. Protein product: CATSGQLADTQYF. The whole variable domain, remainder taken from reference TRBV15 and TRBJ2-3, is DAMVIQNPRYQVTQFGKPVTLSCSQTLNHNVMYWYQQKSSQAPKLLFHYYDKDFNNEADTPDNFQSRRPNTSFCFLDIRSPGLGDTAMYLCATSGQLADTQYFGPGTRLTVL.

A few counts support this clonotype. The chain recombines TRBV6-2 or TRBV6-3 with TRBJ2-7; the D is unclear. This CDR3 has 13 amino acids. From germline, CDR1 is MNHEY and CDR2 SVGEGT. Deletions cut 0 bases from V and 3 bases from J, with 6 bases between. CDR3 sequence reads: CASSYSARYEQYF. The CDR3 bases are TGTGCCAGCAGTTACTCGGCGCGCTACGAGCAGTACTTC.

This clonotype was seen a few times. This chain links TRBV7-2 with TRBJ2-3; 8 positions agree with TRBD2. The CDR3 sequence is 16 residues long. V lost 5 bases to trimming and J lost 6 bases; unmatched junction nucleotides: 13. CDR1 and CDR2 (germline): SGHTA, FQGNSA. This chain's CDR3 is CASSLTSGSTADTQYF. The CDR3, as DNA: TGTGCCAGCAGCCTAACGAGCGGGAGCACCGCCGATACGCAGTATTTT.

This clonotype showed up many times. The chain has TRBV6-1 and TRBJ2-2, with 13 bases fitting TRBD2. Germline CDR1 MNHNS, CDR2 SASEGT. Losses at the gene ends were 5 bases for V and 3 bases for J; bases not matched to a gene: 6. This CDR3 spans 17 amino acids. The CDR3 reads CASSRTSGSRYTGELFF. CDR3 DNA sequence: TGTGCCAGCAGTCGGACTAGCGGGAGTCGGTACACCGGGGAGCTGTTTTTT.

The genes are TRBV9 and TRBJ2-1; 13 positions match TRBD2. Trimming cost V 4 bases and J 7 bases; bases outside gene matches: 11. Germline V lookup: CDR1 SGDLS, CDR2 YYNGEE. The CDR3 is made up of 17 amino acids. CDR3 residues: CASSLAGGLAGNNEQFF. For the CDR3, the DNA is TGTGCCAGCAGCTTAGCTGGGGGACTAGCGGGAAATAATGAGCAGTTCTTC.

The CDR3 loop reads CASSPFSKAYEQYF. DNA for the CDR3: TGTGCCAGCAGCCCATTCAGTAAGGCGTACGAGCAGTACTTC. The rearrangement uses TRBV14 and TRBJ2-7; D not certain. The CDR3 extends over 14 amino acids. The V gene lost 4 bases and the J gene lost 4 bases, with 14 bases spanning the gap. CDR1 SGHDN and CDR2 FVKESK come from the germline V gene.

V usage is TRBV9 and J usage is TRBJ2-7, with D maybe TRBD1 (6 bases). The germline CDR1 and CDR2 sequences are SGDLS and YYNGEE. Trimming shortened V by 0 bases and J by 2 bases, and 9 bases separated the two germline ends. CDR3 length: 14 residues. The CDR3 spells CASSVGTDTYEQYF. The CDR3 nucleotides are TGTGCCAGCAGCGTAGGGACAGACACCTACGAGCAGTACTTC.

The chain carries TRBV18 and TRBJ2-3; D not resolved. Trimming took off 0 bases at V and 6 bases at J, with 13 bases between the two ends. There are 15 residues in the CDR3. The germline V gene encodes CDR1 KGHSH and CDR2 LQKENI. The CDR3 sequence is CASSPPGPAKDTQYF. Written as DNA, the CDR3 is TGTGCCAGCTCACCACCCGGGCCGGCGAAGGATACGCAGTATTTT.

The V and J genes are TRBV4-3 and TRBJ1-4; unclear D gene. V gave up 5 bases and J gave up 0 bases, with 10 bases separating them. CDR3 length: 15 amino acids. Germline CDR1 and CDR2: LGHNA and YSLEER. CDR3 protein: CASSSDPATNEKLFF. In DNA form, the CDR3 reads TGCGCCAGCAGCTCCGACCCCGCAACTAATGAAAAACTGTTTTTT.

Only a few counts were recorded for this clonotype. This chain uses TRBV7-2 with TRBJ2-5; TRBD2 matches 7 bases. V lost 1 base and J lost 5; bases outside the gene matches: 7. Germline V gene data show CDR1 as SGHTA and CDR2 as FQGNSA. This CDR3 region has 15 residues. For the CDR3, the DNA is TGTGCCAGCAGCTTAGGCGCGGGGAGGGGTGAGACCCAGTACTTC. Protein product: CASSLGAGRGETQYF.

This clonotype occurred a few times. J is TRBJ2-2 and V is TRBV10-3; TRBD1 matches 8 bases. Trimming removed 7 bases from V and 0 bases from J; junction bases left unmatched: 7. Per the germline V gene, CDR1 is ENHRY and CDR2 is SYGVKD. The CDR3 extends over 16 amino acids. The CDR3 nucleotides are TGTGCCATCACCCAGACAGGGGACGCGAACACCGGGGAGCTGTTTTTT. Amino acid sequence: CAITQTGDANTGELFF.

This clonotype was observed a few times. J is TRBJ2-7 and V is TRBV5-1, with TRBD1 matching 7 bases. Germline lookup yields CDR1 SGHRS and CDR2 YFSETQ. The CDR3 is made up of 14 amino acids. Unmatched junction bases numbered 10, after V lost 4 bases and J lost 6 bases. The CDR3 region has the DNA TGCGCCAGCAGCCACCGGGACAGTCTGCCCGAGCAGTACTTC. Protein: CASSHRDSLPEQYF.

J is TRBJ2-3 and V is TRBV12-3 or TRBV12-4; perhaps TRBD1 as D (5 bases). Trimming cost V 3 bases and J 4 bases, with 8 bases left between them. This CDR3 has 13 amino acids. The CDR3 reads CASSFLTADTQYF. In DNA form, the CDR3 reads TGTGCCAGCAGTTTTTTGACAGCAGATACGCAGTATTTT.